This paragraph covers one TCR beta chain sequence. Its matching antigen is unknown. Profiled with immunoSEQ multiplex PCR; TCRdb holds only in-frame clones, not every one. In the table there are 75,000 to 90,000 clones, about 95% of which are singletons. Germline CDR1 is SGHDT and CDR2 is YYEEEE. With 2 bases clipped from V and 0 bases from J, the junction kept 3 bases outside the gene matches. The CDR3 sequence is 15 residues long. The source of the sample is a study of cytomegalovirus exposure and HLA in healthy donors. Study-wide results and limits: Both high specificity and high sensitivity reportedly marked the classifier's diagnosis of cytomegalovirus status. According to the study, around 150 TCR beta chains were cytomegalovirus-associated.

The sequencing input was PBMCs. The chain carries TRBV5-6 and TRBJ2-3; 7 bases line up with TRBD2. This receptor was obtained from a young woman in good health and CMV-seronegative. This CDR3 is CASSFGSGSTDTQYF. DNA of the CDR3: TGTGCCAGCAGCTTTGGTAGCGGGAGCACAGATACGCAGTATTTT.